Following are 11 T cell receptor beta chains from one sample sequenced in a study of cytomegalovirus exposure and HLA in healthy donors. Vbeta (60) and Jbeta (13) primers were used in the PCR. TCRdb's table, derived via immunoSEQ multiplex PCR, lists solely in-frame clones and lacks some. This sample yields around 170,000 clones, of which around 68% are seen a single time; about 1.6% belongs to the top ten. The specimen was PBMCs. The receptors shown here come from a girl between 5 and 17 years old in good health and CMV-seronegative.

The gene calls are TRBV29-1 and TRBJ1-5; no firm D call. This CDR3 spans 12 amino acids. V dropped 6 bases and J dropped 4 bases, with 10 bases sitting between them. The germline gives CDR1 SQVTM, CDR2 ANQGSEA. The CDR3 spells CSVARENQPQHF. CDR3 in DNA: TGCAGCGTCGCAAGGGAGAATCAGCCCCAGCATTTT. Full variable domain (missing parts from reference TRBV29-1 and TRBJ1-5): SAVISQKPSRDICQRGTSLTIQCQVDSQVTMMFWYRQQPGQSLTLIATANQGSEATYESGFVIDKFPISRPNLTFSTLTVSNMSPEDSSIYLCSVARENQPQHFGDGTRLSIL.

The CDR3 region is CSVVMLSGSGANVLTF. In nucleotides, the CDR3 is TGCAGCGTTGTAATGCTCTCGGGGTCTGGGGCCAACGTCCTGACTTTC. The chain joins TRBV29-1 to TRBJ2-6; D might be TRBD2 (5 bases). CDR3 length: 16 amino acids. The germline gives CDR1 SQVTM, CDR2 ANQGSEA. V was trimmed by 4 bases and J by 1 base, leaving 14 bases between them.

This clone showed up just a few times. The J gene is TRBJ2-7, the V gene TRBV2; 8 positions agree with TRBD1. With 4 bases clipped from V and 1 base from J, the junction kept 9 bases outside the gene matches. The length of the CDR3 is 16 residues. Per the germline V gene, CDR1 is SNHLY and CDR2 is FYNNEI. The CDR3 DNA is TGTGCCAGCAGTGGTCCAGGGGGCGCGAAATCCTACGAGCAGTACTTC. This sequence encodes CASSGPGGAKSYEQYF.

The chain joins TRBV18 to TRBJ1-1, with 7 bases lining up with TRBD1. The CDR3 spans 13 residues. V was clipped by 8 bases and J by 6 bases; unmatched bases: 9. From germline, CDR1 is KGHSH and CDR2 LQKENI. The CDR3 nucleotides read TGTGCCAGCCTAACTTCGACAGGGCCTGAAGCTTTCTTT. Protein sequence: CASLTSTGPEAFF.

The chain uses TRBV23-1 and TRBJ1-5; D not resolved. TRBV23-1 falls under the ORF class, with uncertain function. Trimming left V 10 bases short and J 3 bases short, with 19 bases between. The CDR3 sequence is 15 residues long. The CDR3 DNA follows: TGCGCCACTCCTGGAGTGTCGAAACTCAATCAGCCCCAGCATTTT. It codes for CATPGVSKLNQPQHF.

The CDR3 spells CATRLTTEGELFF. In DNA form, the CDR3 reads TGTGCCACCAGGCTGACCACAGAGGGGGAACTGTTTTTT. The chain couples TRBV15 to TRBJ1-4; perhaps TRBD1 as D (6 bases). This CDR3 contains 13 residues. V lost 6 bases and J 12 bases, leaving 17 bases between the germline ends. Germline CDR1 LNHNV, CDR2 YYDKDF (reference sequence).

This sequence joins TRBV7-9 and TRBJ1-5; TRBD1 is a possible D gene (6 bases). Per germline, CDR1 SEHNR and CDR2 FQNEAQ (reference sequence). There are 12 residues in the CDR3. V lost 3 bases, J lost 8 bases, and 8 bases lay in between. The CDR3 bases are TGTGCCAGCAGCTTCCAGGGGAAGCCCCAGCATTTT. The encoded protein is CASSFQGKPQHF.

The chain recombines TRBV30 with TRBJ2-5, with 7 positions matching TRBD1. Germline CDR1 reads GTSNPN; CDR2 reads SVGIG (reference sequence). This CDR3 comprises 11 residues. CDR3 DNA: TGTGCTATGACAGGGACGGAGACCCAGTACTTC. Protein sequence: CAMTGTETQYF.

Note on this clone: The sample holds other DNA sequences that translate to the same CDR3. The chain links TRBV27 to TRBJ1-2; D call uncertain. This CDR3 is built from 12 residues. The V end was cut by 3 bases, the J end by 6 bases, with 8 bases between. The germline gives CDR1 MNHEY, CDR2 SMNVEV (reference sequence). CDR3 amino acids: CASSLTGNGYTF. CDR3 coding DNA: TGTGCCAGCAGTTTGACGGGGAATGGCTACACCTTC.

J is TRBJ1-2 and V is TRBV9, with D perhaps TRBD1 (6 bases). The V gene lost 3 bases and the J gene lost 3 bases, with 12 bases spanning the gap. This CDR3 comprises 14 residues. Looked up from germline, CDR1 is SGDLS and CDR2 is YYNGEE. The CDR3 bases are TGTGCCAGCAGCGAAACAGGGTCACACTATGGCTACACCTTC. This sequence encodes CASSETGSHYGYTF.

The rearrangement links TRBV15 to TRBJ2-1; TRBD2 matches 10 bases. V shed 4 bases and J 4 bases; nucleotides not matched to a gene: 16. The CDR3 totals 19 residues. CDR1 and CDR2 (germline): LNHNV, YYDKDF (reference sequence). CDR3 DNA sequence: TGTGCCACCAGCACAAGAGAGCTATTAGCGGGGGGCCTTTACAATGAGCAGTTCTTC. This encodes CATSTRELLAGGLYNEQFF.